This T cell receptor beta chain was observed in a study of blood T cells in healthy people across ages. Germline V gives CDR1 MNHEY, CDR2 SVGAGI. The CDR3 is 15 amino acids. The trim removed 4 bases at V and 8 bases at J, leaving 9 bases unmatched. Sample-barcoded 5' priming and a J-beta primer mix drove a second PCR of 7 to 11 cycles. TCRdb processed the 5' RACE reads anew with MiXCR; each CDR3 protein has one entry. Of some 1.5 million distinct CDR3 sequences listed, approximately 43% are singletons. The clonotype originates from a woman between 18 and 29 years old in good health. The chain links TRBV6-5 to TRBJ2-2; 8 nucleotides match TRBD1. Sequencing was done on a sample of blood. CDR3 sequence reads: CASSSLGQGGGELFF. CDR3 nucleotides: TGTGCCAGCAGTTCCCTAGGACAGGGAGGAGGGGAGCTGTTTTTT.